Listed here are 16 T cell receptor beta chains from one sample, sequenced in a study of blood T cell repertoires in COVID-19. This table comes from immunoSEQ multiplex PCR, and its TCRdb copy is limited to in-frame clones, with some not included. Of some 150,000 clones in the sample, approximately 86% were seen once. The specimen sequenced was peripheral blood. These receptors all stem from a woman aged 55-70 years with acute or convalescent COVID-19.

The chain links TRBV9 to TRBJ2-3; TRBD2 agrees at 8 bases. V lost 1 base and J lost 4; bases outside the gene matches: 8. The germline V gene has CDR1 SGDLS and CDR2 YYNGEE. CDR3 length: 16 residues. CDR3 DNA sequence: TGTGCCAGCAGCGTACGGGTCGGGGGGGCCCCAGATACGCAGTATTTT. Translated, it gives CASSVRVGGAPDTQYF.

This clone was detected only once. This chain's CDR3 is CAISSDRGRYEQYF. The DNA for the CDR3 is TGTGCCATCAGTTCTGACAGGGGGCGATACGAGCAGTACTTC. This rearrangement joins TRBV10-3 to TRBJ2-7, with 10 bases fitting TRBD1. Germline values: CDR1 ENHRY, CDR2 SYGVKD. The CDR3 sequence is 14 residues long. Unmatched junction bases numbered 5, after V lost 5 bases and J lost 4 bases.

CDR3 protein: CASSSLRTDTQYF. In DNA, the CDR3 is TGTGCCAGCAGCTCCCTCAGGACAGATACGCAGTATTTT. The chain combines TRBV7-2 with TRBJ2-3; D not resolved. The CDR3 extends over 13 amino acids. V dropped 4 bases and J dropped 3 bases, with 8 bases sitting between them. The V gene's germline CDR1 is SGHTA and CDR2 FQGNSA.

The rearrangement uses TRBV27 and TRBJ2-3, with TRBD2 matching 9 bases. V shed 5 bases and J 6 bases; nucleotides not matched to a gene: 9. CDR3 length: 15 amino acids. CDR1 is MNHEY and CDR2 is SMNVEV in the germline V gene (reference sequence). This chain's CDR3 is CASSVSGGWGDTQYF. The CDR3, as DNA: TGTGCCAGCAGTGTGAGCGGGGGGTGGGGGGATACGCAGTATTTT.

The CDR3 coding sequence is TGTGCCAGCAGTTACTCGAGGGTCTACAATACGCAGTATTTT. Protein sequence: CASSYSRVYNTQYF. The chain recombines TRBV6-5 with TRBJ2-3; perhaps TRBD2 as D (5 bases). CDR1 is MNHEY and CDR2 is SVGAGI in the germline V gene. This CDR3 spans 14 amino acids. V dropped 0 bases and J dropped 7 bases, with 11 bases sitting between them.

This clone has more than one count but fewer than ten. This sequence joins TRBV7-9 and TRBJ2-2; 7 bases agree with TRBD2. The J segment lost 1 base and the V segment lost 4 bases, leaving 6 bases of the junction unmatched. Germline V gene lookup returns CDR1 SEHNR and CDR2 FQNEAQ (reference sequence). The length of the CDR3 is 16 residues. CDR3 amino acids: CASSWKPGGNTGELFF. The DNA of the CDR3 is TGTGCCAGCAGCTGGAAACCGGGGGGGAACACCGGGGAGCTGTTTTTT. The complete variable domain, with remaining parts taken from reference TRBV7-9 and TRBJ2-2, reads DTGVSQNPRHKITKRGQNVTFRCDPISEHNRLYWYRQTLGQGPEFLTYFQNEAQLEKSRLLSDRFSAERPKGSFSTLEIQRTEQGDSAMYLCASSWKPGGNTGELFFGEGSRLTVL.

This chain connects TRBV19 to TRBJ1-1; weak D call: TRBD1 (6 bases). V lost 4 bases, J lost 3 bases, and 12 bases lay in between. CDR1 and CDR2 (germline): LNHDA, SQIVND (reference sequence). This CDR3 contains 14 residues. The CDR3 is CASSTNQGYTEAFF. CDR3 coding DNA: TGTGCCAGTAGTACGAATCAGGGGTACACTGAAGCTTTCTTT.

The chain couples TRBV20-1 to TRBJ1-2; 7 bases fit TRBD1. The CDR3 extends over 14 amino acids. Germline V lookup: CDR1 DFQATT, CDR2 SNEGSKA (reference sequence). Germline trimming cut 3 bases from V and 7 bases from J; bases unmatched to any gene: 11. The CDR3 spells CSASATGKASGYTF. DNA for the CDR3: TGCAGTGCTAGTGCGACAGGGAAGGCATCTGGCTACACCTTC.

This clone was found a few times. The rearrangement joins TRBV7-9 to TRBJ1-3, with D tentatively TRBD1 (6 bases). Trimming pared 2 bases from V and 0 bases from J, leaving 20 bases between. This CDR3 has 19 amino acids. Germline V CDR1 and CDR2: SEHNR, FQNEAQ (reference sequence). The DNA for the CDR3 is TGTGCCAGCAGCTTATACTCGGCAGGGGAAGGGCACTCTGGAAACACCATATATTTT. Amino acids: CASSLYSAGEGHSGNTIYF. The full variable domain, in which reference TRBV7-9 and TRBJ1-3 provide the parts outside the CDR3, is DTGVSQNPRHKITKRGQNVTFRCDPISEHNRLYWYRQTLGQGPEFLTYFQNEAQLEKSRLLSDRFSAERPKGSFSTLEIQRTEQGDSAMYLCASSLYSAGEGHSGNTIYFGEGSWLTVV.

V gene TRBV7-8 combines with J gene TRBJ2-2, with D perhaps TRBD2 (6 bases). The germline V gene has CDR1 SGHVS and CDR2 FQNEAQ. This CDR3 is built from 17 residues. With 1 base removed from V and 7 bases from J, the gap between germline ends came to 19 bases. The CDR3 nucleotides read TGTGCCAGCAGCTTAGAGGGAGGTGGGGCCCGGGGCGGGGAGCTGTTTTTT. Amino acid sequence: CASSLEGGGARGGELFF.

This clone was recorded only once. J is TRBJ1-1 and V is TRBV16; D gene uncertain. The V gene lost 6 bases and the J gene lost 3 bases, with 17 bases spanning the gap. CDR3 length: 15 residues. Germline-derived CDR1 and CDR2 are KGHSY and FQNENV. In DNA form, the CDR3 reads TGTGCCAGCAGTACGGGCCAAGGAGGGCACACTGAAGCTTTCTTT. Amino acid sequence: CASSTGQGGHTEAFF.

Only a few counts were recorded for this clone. In nucleotides, the CDR3 is TGTGCCAGCAGTCCGACGGACTCCTCCTACACAGATACGCAGTATTTT. Translating gives CASSPTDSSYTDTQYF. J is TRBJ2-3 and V is TRBV28, with TRBD2 as a possible D gene (5 bases). V was trimmed by 5 bases and J by 2 bases, leaving 17 bases between them. Germline CDR1 and CDR2: MDHEN and SYDVKM. The CDR3 length is 16 residues. The full variable domain, rest sourced from reference TRBV28 and TRBJ2-3, is DVKVTQSSRYLVKRTGEKVFLECVQDMDHENMFWYRQDPGLGLRLIYFSYDVKMKEKGDIPEGYSVSREKKERFSLILESASTNQTSMYLCASSPTDSSYTDTQYFGPGTRLTVL.

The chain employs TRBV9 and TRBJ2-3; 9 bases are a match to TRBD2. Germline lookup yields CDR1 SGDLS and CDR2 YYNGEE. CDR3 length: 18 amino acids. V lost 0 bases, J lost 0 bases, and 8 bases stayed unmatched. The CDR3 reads CASSVGAGGSPSTDTQYF. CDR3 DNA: TGTGCCAGCAGCGTAGGAGCGGGGGGTTCTCCAAGCACAGATACGCAGTATTTT.

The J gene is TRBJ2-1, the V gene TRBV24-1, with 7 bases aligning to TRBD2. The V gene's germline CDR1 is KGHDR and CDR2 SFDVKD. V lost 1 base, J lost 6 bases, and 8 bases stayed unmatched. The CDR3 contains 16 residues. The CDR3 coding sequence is TGTGCCACCAGTGATTTTGGACTAGATTCAGCCAATGAGCAGTTCTTC. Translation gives CATSDFGLDSANEQFF.

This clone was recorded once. DNA for the CDR3: TGTGCCAGCAGCCAGGCGGGCATGGGCGGGAATGAGCAGTTCTTC. Amino acids: CASSQAGMGGNEQFF. This chain connects TRBV5-4 to TRBJ2-1, with D possibly matching TRBD2 (5 bases). V was trimmed by 4 bases and J by 7 bases, leaving 18 bases between them. Per the germline V gene, CDR1 is SGHNT and CDR2 is YYREEE (reference sequence). The CDR3 runs 15 residues.

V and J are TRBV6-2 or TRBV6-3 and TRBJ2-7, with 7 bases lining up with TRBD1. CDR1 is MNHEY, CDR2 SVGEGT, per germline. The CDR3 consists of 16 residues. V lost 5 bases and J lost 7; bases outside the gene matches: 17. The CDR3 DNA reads TGTGCCAGCAGTGCGCACCCTCCGGACAGGCATTCTGAGCAGTACTTC. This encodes CASSAHPPDRHSEQYF.